One sample yielded the 3 T cell receptor beta chains listed below, sequenced in a study of spatial heterogeneity in lung cancer. Time point given: sample taken at primary tumor resection. Frozen PBMC, nontumor lung or tumor provided whole RNA, which was sequenced unsorted. Each CDR3 protein gets one entry after TCRdb re-called the 5' RACE reads with MiXCR. The sample holds approximately 38,000 distinct CDR3 sequences, 5.8% seen once. The input for sequencing was PBMCs, taken at surgery. The receptor set was obtained from a male donor with early-stage non-small cell lung cancer.

This clonotype was counted only a few times. The gene calls are TRBV5-4 and TRBJ1-4; perhaps TRBD1 as D (5 bases). CDR3 length equals 14 residues. Germline CDR1 is SGHNT and CDR2 is YYREEE (reference sequence). Between the trimmed V and J ends, which lost 5 bases and 7 bases, there was a span of 15 bases. The CDR3, as DNA: TGTGCCAGCAGACGGGACGGGGGAGGTGAAAAACTGTTTTTT. It translates to CASRRDGGGEKLFF.

This clonotype came up many times. V and J are TRBV12-3 or TRBV12-4 and TRBJ1-6; the match to TRBD1 covers 10 bases. V shed 6 bases, J shed 5 bases, and the junction held 7 bases outside the gene matches. The CDR3 has 16 residues. CDR3 DNA sequence: TGTGCCAGCAGAGAACGGGACAGGGGTCATAATTCACCCCTCCACTTT. It specifies CASRERDRGHNSPLHF.

This clonotype has a count of ten or more. The CDR3 coding sequence is TGCAGCGCCGGACAGGACTACGAGCAGTACTTC. Translated: CSAGQDYEQYF. The gene calls are TRBV29-1 and TRBJ2-7; the match to TRBD1 covers 7 bases. This CDR3 contains 11 residues. Germline V lookup: CDR1 SQVTM, CDR2 ANQGSEA. The V segment lost 7 bases and the J segment 3 bases; nucleotides outside the gene matches: 3.